Each of the 9 T cell receptor beta chains below was sequenced from the same sample in a study of metastatic and nonmetastatic thyroid tumors. Each patient went into thyroid surgery without having received any treatment. With MiXCR, TCRdb called clones anew from the PCR reads. This sample carries 40,000 to 45,000 clones, 3% to 3.5% of them seen once, and the ten largest clones take roughly a tenth. The specimen sequenced was blood. These receptors originate from a female donor with papillary thyroid cancer or a benign thyroid nodule (not recorded which). Some clones in this sample may be carry-over from other donors' samples.

With regard to this clone: With a much larger clone just one base away, this may be a read error. The chain links TRBV29-1 to TRBJ1-2, with D maybe TRBD1 (6 bases). The V gene's germline CDR1 is SQVTM and CDR2 ANQGSEA. The length of the CDR3 is 11 residues. Written as DNA, the CDR3 is TGCAGCGTTGGGGGGGCCTATGGCTGCACCTTC. Protein sequence: CSVGGAYGCTF.

This clone was counted at least ten times. The rearrangement uses TRBV5-6 and TRBJ1-5; a possible D gene is TRBD1 (6 bases). This CDR3 spans 13 amino acids. V lost 3 bases and J lost 7, with 11 bases in between. The germline V gene encodes CDR1 SGHDT and CDR2 YYEEEE. CDR3 nucleotide sequence: TGTGCCAGCAGCTGGGCGGGGGGCCAGCCCCAGCATTTT. Translation gives CASSWAGGQPQHF.

The table lists this clone with a few counts. The rearrangement joins TRBV7-9 to TRBJ2-7; 8 nucleotides agree with TRBD2. Losses at the gene ends were 3 bases for V and 0 bases for J; bases not matched to a gene: 7. Germline CDR1 reads SEHNR; CDR2 reads FQNEAQ (reference sequence). This CDR3 comprises 16 residues. CDR3 in DNA: TGTGCCAGCAGCTTTTTGGACGGGAGGGCCTCCTACGAGCAGTACTTC. The encoded protein is CASSFLDGRASYEQYF.

In this sample, this clone turned up a few times. The rearrangement uses TRBV6-2 or TRBV6-3 and TRBJ2-2; possibly TRBD1 for D (6 bases). Per the germline V gene, CDR1 is MNHEY and CDR2 is SVGEGT. This CDR3 contains 13 residues. Trimming shortened V by 5 bases and J by 7 bases, and 11 bases separated the two germline ends. This CDR3 is CASSGTGFGELFF. CDR3 nucleotide sequence: TGTGCCAGCAGTGGAACAGGGTTCGGGGAGCTGTTTTTT.

This clone was observed a handful of times. The DNA of the CDR3 is TGTGCCAGCAGATCCCAGGGTTGGGGGCTGTTTTTT. This encodes CASRSQGWGLFF. The rearrangement joins TRBV6-1 to TRBJ2-2; tentative D call: TRBD1 (5 bases). V shed 6 bases and J shed 13 bases, with 15 bases lying between them. Germline V gene data show CDR1 as MNHNS and CDR2 as SASEGT. The CDR3 consists of 12 residues.

The sample holds a few counts of this clone. J is TRBJ2-3 and V is TRBV6-1; D ambiguous. CDR1 MNHNS and CDR2 SASEGT come from the germline V gene. The CDR3 extends over 15 amino acids. The V gene lost 6 bases and the J gene lost 0 bases, with 13 bases spanning the gap. Written as DNA, the CDR3 is TGTGCCAGCAGGGATAGGGTAGGGAGCACAGATACGCAGTATTTT. Translated: CASRDRVGSTDTQYF.

This clone was picked up many times. The chain links TRBV5-1 to TRBJ1-1; D unclear. This CDR3 comprises 13 residues. The V end was cut by 0 bases, the J end by 7 bases, with 10 bases between. From germline, CDR1 is SGHRS and CDR2 YFSETQ. In nucleotides, the CDR3 is TGCGCCAGCAGCTTGGGTCGGGCAGGTGAAGCTTTCTTT. Its translation is CASSLGRAGEAFF.

Comment on this clone: Germline is not matched at one junction end, which may reflect a read error. The V and J genes are TRBV6-4 and TRBJ2-1; TRBD2 might be the D (6 bases). The CDR3 is 13 residues long. The germline V gene encodes CDR1 MRHNA and CDR2 SNTAGT. DNA for the CDR3: TGTGCCATCAGTGACTCGACTAGCAATGAGCAGTTCTTC. Translating it yields CAISDSTSNEQFF.

This clone has at least ten counts. V usage is TRBV6-1 and J usage is TRBJ2-3; a weak D match, TRBD2 (5 bases). Germline V lookup: CDR1 MNHNS, CDR2 SASEGT. Trimming removed 5 bases from V and 7 bases from J, with 16 bases in between. The CDR3 contains 14 residues. This CDR3 reads CASSLGIPVHTQYF. CDR3 bases: TGTGCCAGCAGTCTCGGGATCCCGGTCCATACGCAGTATTTT.